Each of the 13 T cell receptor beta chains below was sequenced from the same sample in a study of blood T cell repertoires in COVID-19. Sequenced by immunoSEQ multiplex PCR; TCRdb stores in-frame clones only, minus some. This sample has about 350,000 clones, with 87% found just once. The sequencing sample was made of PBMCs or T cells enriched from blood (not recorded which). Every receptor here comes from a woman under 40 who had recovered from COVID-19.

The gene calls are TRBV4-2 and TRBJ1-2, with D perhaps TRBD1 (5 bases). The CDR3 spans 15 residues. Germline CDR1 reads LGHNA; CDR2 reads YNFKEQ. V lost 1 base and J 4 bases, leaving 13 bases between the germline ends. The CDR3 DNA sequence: TGTGCCAGCAGCCAAGGGGGCAGGGAGGCCTATGGCTACACCTTC. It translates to CASSQGGREAYGYTF.

The CDR3 DNA follows: TGTGCCAGCAGCCCTACTGTAAACACCGGGGAGCTGTTTTTT. It yields the protein CASSPTVNTGELFF. The rearrangement uses TRBV11-3 and TRBJ2-2, with unresolved D. There are 14 residues in the CDR3. V dropped 5 bases and J dropped 2 bases, with 9 bases sitting between them. Looked up from germline, CDR1 is SGHNT and CDR2 is YENEEA.

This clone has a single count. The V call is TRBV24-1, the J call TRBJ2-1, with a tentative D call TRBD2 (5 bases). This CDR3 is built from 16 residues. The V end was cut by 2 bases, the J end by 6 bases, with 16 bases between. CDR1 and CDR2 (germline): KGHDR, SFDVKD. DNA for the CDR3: TGTGCCACCAGTGATTATAGAGGGTCAGTTCCCAATGAGCAGTTCTTC. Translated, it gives CATSDYRGSVPNEQFF.

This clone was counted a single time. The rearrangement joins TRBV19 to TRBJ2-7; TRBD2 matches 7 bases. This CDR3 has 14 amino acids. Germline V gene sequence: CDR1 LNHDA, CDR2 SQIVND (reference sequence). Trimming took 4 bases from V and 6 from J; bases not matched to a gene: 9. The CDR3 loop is CASSREGHPGEQYF. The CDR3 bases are TGTGCCAGTAGTAGGGAGGGCCACCCGGGCGAGCAGTACTTC. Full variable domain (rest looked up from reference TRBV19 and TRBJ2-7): DGGITQSPKYLFRKEGQNVTLSCEQNLNHDAMYWYRQDPGQGLRLIYYSQIVNDFQKGDIAEGYSVSREKKESFPLTVTSAQKNPTAFYLCASSREGHPGEQYFGPGTRLTVT.

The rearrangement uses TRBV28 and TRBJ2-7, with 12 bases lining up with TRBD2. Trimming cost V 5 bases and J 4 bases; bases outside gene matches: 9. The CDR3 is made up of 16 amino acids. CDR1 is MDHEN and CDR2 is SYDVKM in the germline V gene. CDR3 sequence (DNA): TGTGCCAGCAGTGGCCGGACTAGCGGGGAAATATACGAGCAGTACTTC. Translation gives CASSGRTSGEIYEQYF.

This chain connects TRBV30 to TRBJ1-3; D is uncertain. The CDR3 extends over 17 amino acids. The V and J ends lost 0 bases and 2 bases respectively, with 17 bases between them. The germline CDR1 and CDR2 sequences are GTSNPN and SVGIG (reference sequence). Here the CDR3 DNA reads TGTGCCTGGAGTGTACCGGCACTATGGAGCCCTGGAAACACCATATATTTT. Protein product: CAWSVPALWSPGNTIYF.

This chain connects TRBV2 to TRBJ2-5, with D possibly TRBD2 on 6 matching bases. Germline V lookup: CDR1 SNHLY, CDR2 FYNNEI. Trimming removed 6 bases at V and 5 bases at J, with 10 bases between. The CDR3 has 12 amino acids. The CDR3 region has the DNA TGTGCCAGCAGCGGAGGGCTCGAGACCCAGTACTTC. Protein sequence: CASSGGLETQYF.

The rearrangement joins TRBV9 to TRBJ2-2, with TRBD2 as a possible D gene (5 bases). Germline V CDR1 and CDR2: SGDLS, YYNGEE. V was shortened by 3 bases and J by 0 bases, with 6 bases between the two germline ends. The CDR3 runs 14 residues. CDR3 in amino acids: CASSAGANTGELFF. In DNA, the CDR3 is TGTGCCAGCAGCGCCGGGGCGAACACCGGGGAGCTGTTTTTT. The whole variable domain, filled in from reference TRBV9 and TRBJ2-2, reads DSGVTQTPKHLITATGQRVTLRCSPRSGDLSVYWYQQSLDQGLQFLIQYYNGEERAKGNILERFSAQQFPDLHSELNLSSLELGDSALYFCASSAGANTGELFFGEGSRLTVL.

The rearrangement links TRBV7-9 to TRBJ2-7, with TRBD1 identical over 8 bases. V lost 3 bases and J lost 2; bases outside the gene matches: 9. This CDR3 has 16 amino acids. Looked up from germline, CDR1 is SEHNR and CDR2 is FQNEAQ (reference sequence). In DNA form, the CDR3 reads TGTGCCAGCAGCTTCTCGACAGGGGTTAGGACCTACGAGCAGTACTTC. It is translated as CASSFSTGVRTYEQYF.

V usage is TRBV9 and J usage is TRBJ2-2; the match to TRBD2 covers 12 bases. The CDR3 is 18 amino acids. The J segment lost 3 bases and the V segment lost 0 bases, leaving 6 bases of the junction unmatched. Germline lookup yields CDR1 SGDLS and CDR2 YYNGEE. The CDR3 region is CASSVEASGGEDTGELFF. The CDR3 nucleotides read TGTGCCAGCAGCGTAGAGGCTAGCGGGGGGGAGGACACCGGGGAGCTGTTTTTT. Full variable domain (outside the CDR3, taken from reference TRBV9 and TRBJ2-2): DSGVTQTPKHLITATGQRVTLRCSPRSGDLSVYWYQQSLDQGLQFLIQYYNGEERAKGNILERFSAQQFPDLHSELNLSSLELGDSALYFCASSVEASGGEDTGELFFGEGSRLTVL.

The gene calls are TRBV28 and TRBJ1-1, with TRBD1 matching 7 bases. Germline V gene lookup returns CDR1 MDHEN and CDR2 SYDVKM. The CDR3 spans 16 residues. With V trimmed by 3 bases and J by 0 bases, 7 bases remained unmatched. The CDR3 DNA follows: TGTGCCAGCAGTTTCGGGACAGCTATTATGAACACTGAAGCTTTCTTT. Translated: CASSFGTAIMNTEAFF.

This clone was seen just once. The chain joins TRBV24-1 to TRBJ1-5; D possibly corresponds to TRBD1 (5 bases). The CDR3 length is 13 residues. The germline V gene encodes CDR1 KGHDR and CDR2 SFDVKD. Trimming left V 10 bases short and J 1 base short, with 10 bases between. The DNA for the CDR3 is TGTGCCACGGCTGCAGGGAGCAATCAGCCCCAGCATTTT. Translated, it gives CATAAGSNQPQHF.

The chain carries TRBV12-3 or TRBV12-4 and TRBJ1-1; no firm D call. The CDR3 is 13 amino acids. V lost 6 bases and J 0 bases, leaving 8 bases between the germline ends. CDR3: CASRPNMNTEAFF. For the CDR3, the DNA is TGTGCCAGCAGGCCCAACATGAACACTGAAGCTTTCTTT.